This T cell receptor (beta chain) was retrieved from a study of Ad26.COV2.S vaccination and SARS-CoV-2 variants. Study-wide findings and caveats: Comparability of non-spike TCR breadth was observed across vaccine and placebo recipients.

TCRdb's table, derived via immunoSEQ multiplex PCR, lists solely in-frame clones and lacks some. The sample has 300,000 to 350,000 clones; around 90% are singletons. Indicated treatment: 15 to 20 received Ad26.COV2.S at low or high dose, single or two shots; a few received placebo; per-sample allocation not given. Vaccine and placebo recipients were sampled on day 63 after the first injection. Spike of the Wuhan-strain SARS-CoV-2 was expressed by an Ad26 vector, which formed the vaccine. Concerning this clone: Its antigen remains unidentified.

This CDR3 region has 14 residues. Per the germline V gene, CDR1 is SGHVS and CDR2 is FQNEAQ. Trimming removed 5 bases from V and 13 bases from J; junction bases left unmatched: 9. J is TRBJ2-5 and V is TRBV7-8, with 14 bases fitting TRBD2. The TCR was taken from a person aged 18-65 years who received the Ad26.COV2.S COVID-19 vaccine or a placebo. The material was peripheral blood, obtained in a trial of Ad26.COV2.S vaccine versus placebo. CDR3 DNA: TGTGCCAGCAGCACCCGGACTAGCGGGGGGCCTCCGTACTTC. Translating gives CASSTRTSGGPPYF.